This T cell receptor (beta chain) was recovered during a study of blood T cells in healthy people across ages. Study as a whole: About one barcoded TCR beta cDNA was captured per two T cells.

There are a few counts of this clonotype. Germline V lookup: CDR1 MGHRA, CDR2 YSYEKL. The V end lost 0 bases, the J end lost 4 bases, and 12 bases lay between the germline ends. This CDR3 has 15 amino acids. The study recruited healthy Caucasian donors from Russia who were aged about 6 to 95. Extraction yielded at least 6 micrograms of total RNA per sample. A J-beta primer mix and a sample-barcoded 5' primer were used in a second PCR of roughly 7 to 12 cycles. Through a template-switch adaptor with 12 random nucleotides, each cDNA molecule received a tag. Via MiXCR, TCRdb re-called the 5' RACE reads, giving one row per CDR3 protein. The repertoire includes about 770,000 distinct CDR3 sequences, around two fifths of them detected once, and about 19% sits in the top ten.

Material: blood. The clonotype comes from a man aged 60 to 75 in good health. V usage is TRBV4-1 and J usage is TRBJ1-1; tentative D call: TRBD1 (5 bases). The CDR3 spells CASSQEGGYATEAFF. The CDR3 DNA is TGCGCCAGCAGCCAAGAGGGGGGATATGCCACTGAAGCTTTCTTT.